Each of the 29 T cell receptor beta chains below was sequenced from the same sample in a study of T cells expressing NK-cell markers. TCRdb reprocessed the 5' RACE reads; each CDR3 protein has one entry and no DNA is given. The ten most abundant clones cover around 0.42% of a sample with about 260,000 distinct CDR3 sequences. The source material was blood T cells: a sorted CD56 or NKG2C T cell subset, CD4+ or CD8+ T cells, or bulk PBMC T cells (not recorded which). The source is a man aged 18 to 30 in good health.

The chain combines TRBV6-5 with TRBJ2-2; checking the TCRdb D call of TRBD2 is not possible without DNA. CDR3 size: 16 residues. Germline lookup yields CDR1 MNHEY and CDR2 SVGAGI. The CDR3 sequence: CASSYSSWGGTGELFF.

The chain is built from TRBV5-5 and TRBJ2-3; absent DNA, TCRdb's TRBD2 call cannot be checked. Germline lookup yields CDR1 SGHKS and CDR2 YYEKEE (reference sequence). The length of the CDR3 is 18 residues. The chain's CDR3 is CASSFQPTGLASADTQYF.

V usage is TRBV12-3 or TRBV12-4 and J usage is TRBJ1-5; no DNA is available, so the TRBD1 call from TCRdb remains unchecked. CDR3 length: 15 amino acids. This CDR3 is CASSPGPGANQPQHF.

The J gene is TRBJ1-6, the V gene TRBV6-5; TCRdb selects TRBD1, and the lack of DNA leaves this call unchecked. Germline V gene lookup returns CDR1 MNHEY and CDR2 SVGAGI. The CDR3 has 14 amino acids. CDR3 sequence reads: CASSYKGATSPLHF.

The CDR3 is CASSFPQGDQETQYF. V gene TRBV12-3 or TRBV12-4 combines with J gene TRBJ2-5; the TRBD1 assignment by TCRdb is unverifiable without DNA. The CDR3 consists of 15 residues.

J is TRBJ1-2 and V is TRBV20-1; absent DNA, TCRdb's TRBD1 call cannot be checked. The V gene's germline CDR1 is DFQATT and CDR2 SNEGSKA (reference sequence). The CDR3 is made up of 13 amino acids. The CDR3 sequence: CSARQQGGYGYTF.

The rearrangement links TRBV5-5 to TRBJ2-1; TCRdb's D call of TRBD2 is untestable without DNA. The CDR3 is 15 residues long. Germline V lookup: CDR1 SGHKS, CDR2 YYEKEE (reference sequence). The CDR3 reads CASSASGIAYNEQFF.

V is TRBV6-5 and J is TRBJ1-6; there is no DNA to check the TCRdb D call of TRBD1. There are 16 residues in the CDR3. In germline, CDR1 is MNHEY, CDR2 SVGAGI. CDR3 sequence: CASSYSPDRVHSPLHF.

The rearrangement links TRBV6-5 to TRBJ1-2; lacking DNA, the TRBD1 call made by TCRdb goes unchecked. Germline lookup yields CDR1 MNHEY and CDR2 SVGAGI. The CDR3 loop spans 12 amino acids. The CDR3 sequence: CASRQGPYGYTF.

This sequence joins TRBV20-1 and TRBJ1-3; TCRdb returns TRBD1, unconfirmable since there is no DNA. Germline-derived CDR1 and CDR2 are DFQATT and SNEGSKA (reference sequence). CDR3 length: 16 residues. CDR3 sequence: CSARDWDILSGNTIYF.

CDR3 region: CASSQLQGASGYTF. The chain carries TRBV4-1 and TRBJ1-2; with no DNA, the TCRdb D assignment of TRBD1 cannot be verified. The germline V gene has CDR1 MGHRA and CDR2 YSYEKL. The CDR3 runs 14 residues.

The J gene is TRBJ2-3, the V gene TRBV20-1. This CDR3 region has 17 residues. The V gene's germline CDR1 is DFQATT and CDR2 SNEGSKA (reference sequence). The CDR3 reads CSARDVLAGRGTDTQYF.

The chain employs TRBV19 and TRBJ2-1; TCRdb picks TRBD2, but there is no DNA to check that call. This CDR3 has 12 amino acids. Germline assignment: CDR1 LNHDA and CDR2 SQIVND (reference sequence). The CDR3 sequence: CASSRRADEQFF.

The V and J genes are TRBV29-1 and TRBJ2-4; the D gene TCRdb calls, TRBD1, cannot be checked with no DNA. The germline CDR1 and CDR2 sequences are SQVTM and ANQGSEA. CDR3 length equals 13 residues. This chain's CDR3 is CSVERGRGNIQYF.

The rearrangement uses TRBV6-5 and TRBJ2-1; the TRBD2 assignment by TCRdb is unverifiable without DNA. The CDR3 runs 14 residues. CDR1 MNHEY and CDR2 SVGAGI come from the germline V gene. The CDR3 protein is CASRKTSGSYEQFF.

The CDR3 spells CSAPVPRDRGTYEQYF. The rearrangement links TRBV20-1 to TRBJ2-7; TCRdb's D call, TRBD1, is unchecked because there is no DNA. The germline CDR1 and CDR2 sequences are DFQATT and SNEGSKA (reference sequence). There are 16 residues in the CDR3.

The rearrangement uses TRBV7-6 and TRBJ1-6. Germline CDR1 SGHVS, CDR2 FNYEAQ. This CDR3 has 13 amino acids. This CDR3 reads CASSTETEGPLHF.

The J gene is TRBJ2-3, the V gene TRBV9. Germline V gives CDR1 SGDLS, CDR2 YYNGEE. This CDR3 has 13 residues. CDR3 sequence reads: CASSVDLGDTQYF. The full variable domain, in which reference TRBV9 and TRBJ2-3 provide the parts outside the CDR3, is DSGVTQTPKHLITATGQRVTLRCSPRSGDLSVYWYQQSLDQGLQFLIQYYNGEERAKGNILERFSAQQFPDLHSELNLSSLELGDSALYFCASSVDLGDTQYFGPGTRLTVL.

The chain is built from TRBV5-1 and TRBJ1-1; the TRBD1 assignment by TCRdb is unverifiable without DNA. Germline V CDR1 and CDR2: SGHRS, YFSETQ. CDR3 length equals 14 residues. The CDR3 region is CASSPDGDLTEAFF.

The rearrangement links TRBV7-2 to TRBJ2-3; with no DNA, the TCRdb D assignment of TRBD2 cannot be verified. Germline CDR1 and CDR2: SGHTA and FQGNSA. The CDR3 extends over 14 amino acids. CDR3 in amino acids: CASSLNRGGNTQYF.

The chain joins TRBV25-1 to TRBJ1-1. This CDR3 region has 12 residues. Germline V gene lookup returns CDR1 MGHDK and CDR2 SYGVNS. The CDR3: CASSEAGGEAFF.

The chain has TRBV7-6 and TRBJ2-1; checking the TCRdb D call of TRBD1 is not possible without DNA. The length of the CDR3 is 15 residues. The germline V gene has CDR1 SGHVS and CDR2 FNYEAQ. The chain's CDR3 is CASSLRNDRDYEQFF.

This chain uses TRBV29-1 with TRBJ2-2; TCRdb gives TRBD1 as the D gene, but with no DNA this cannot be confirmed. Germline V gene data show CDR1 as SQVTM and CDR2 as ANQGSEA. The CDR3 has 14 amino acids. CDR3: CSAGRGQVTGELFF.

The genes are TRBV14 and TRBJ2-2; absent DNA, TCRdb's TRBD1 call cannot be checked. This CDR3 has 15 amino acids. Germline lookup yields CDR1 SGHDN and CDR2 FVKESK. The CDR3 region is CASSQFQGNTGELFF.

The rearrangement joins TRBV20-1 to TRBJ2-5; the TCRdb call, TRBD1, lacks DNA for checking. From germline, CDR1 is DFQATT and CDR2 SNEGSKA (reference sequence). The CDR3 loop spans 16 amino acids. The CDR3 loop is CSAAPGVQPYQETQYF.

V and J are TRBV6-5 and TRBJ2-2; without DNA, the TCRdb call of TRBD1 cannot be checked. CDR3 size: 17 residues. CDR1 is MNHEY, CDR2 SVGAGI, per germline. The CDR3 sequence is CASSLVADSMITGELFF.

The chain couples TRBV7-2 to TRBJ2-1; the D call of TRBD2 rests on TCRdb alone, since no DNA is present to check it. This CDR3 has 16 residues. CDR1 SGHTA and CDR2 FQGNSA come from the germline V gene. CDR3 loop: CASTPRQLRANNEQFF.

The J gene is TRBJ2-3, the V gene TRBV20-1; lacking DNA, the TRBD1 call made by TCRdb goes unchecked. CDR3 length: 13 amino acids. CDR1 is DFQATT, CDR2 SNEGSKA, per germline (reference sequence). This CDR3 is CSAGRRDRERQYF.

The gene calls are TRBV12-3 or TRBV12-4 and TRBJ1-2. CDR3 length: 14 residues. CDR3 sequence: CASSRSTGNYGYTF.